The 22 T cell receptor beta chains in this list originate from one sample, sequenced in a study of blood T cell repertoires in COVID-19. Assay used: immunoSEQ multiplex PCR; TCRdb lists only in-frame clones, some missing. The sample shows fewer than 65,000 clones, roughly 90% of them seen only once. Sequenced material: peripheral blood. All receptors come from a woman over 75 with acute or convalescent COVID-19.

The rearrangement links TRBV6-1 to TRBJ1-5; D gene unclear. Trimming took off 2 bases at V and 7 bases at J, with 12 bases between the two ends. The CDR3 sequence is 14 residues long. The germline CDR1 and CDR2 sequences are MNHNS and SASEGT. The CDR3 spells CASSETQARQPQHF. The CDR3 DNA reads as TGTGCCAGCAGTGAAACGCAGGCCAGGCAGCCCCAGCATTTT.

This chain uses TRBV5-1 with TRBJ1-2; D may be TRBD1 (5 bases). The V gene's germline CDR1 is SGHRS and CDR2 YFSETQ. Trimming took 0 bases from V and 8 from J, leaving 11 bases between them. The CDR3 length is 13 residues. In DNA, the CDR3 is TGCGCCAGCAGCTTGGGGCAGGGTGGCGGCTACACCTTC. It encodes CASSLGQGGGYTF. The complete variable domain, with remaining parts taken from reference TRBV5-1 and TRBJ1-2, reads KAGVTQTPRYLIKTRGQQVTLSCSPISGHRSVSWYQQTPGQGLQFLFEYFSETQRNKGNFPGRFSGRQFSNSRSEMNVSTLELGDSALYLCASSLGQGGGYTFGSGTRLTVV.

The CDR3 sequence: CASSGWTGGVLPQHF. CDR3 coding DNA: TGTGCCAGCAGTGGCTGGACAGGGGGAGTACTGCCCCAGCATTTT. The chain uses TRBV2 and TRBJ1-5; 10 nucleotides align to TRBD1. Germline values: CDR1 SNHLY, CDR2 FYNNEI. The CDR3 contains 15 residues. The J segment lost 9 bases and the V segment lost 4 bases, leaving 9 bases of the junction unmatched.

V gene TRBV5-1 combines with J gene TRBJ2-1, with D possibly TRBD2 on 5 matching bases. Deletions cut 0 bases from V and 6 bases from J, with 16 bases between. Germline loops: CDR1 SGHRS, CDR2 YFSETQ. The CDR3 runs to 16 residues. The CDR3 sequence is CASSLVPGLSTNEQFF. The CDR3, as DNA: TGCGCCAGCAGCTTGGTTCCAGGACTCTCAACCAATGAGCAGTTCTTC.

V is TRBV5-1 and J is TRBJ2-2; 7 bases are shared with TRBD1. With V trimmed by 4 bases and J by 1 base, 7 bases remained unmatched. There are 16 residues in the CDR3. The germline CDR1 and CDR2 sequences are SGHRS and YFSETQ. The CDR3 sequence: CASSLTGTVNTGELFF. In nucleotides, the CDR3 is TGCGCCAGCAGCCTCACCGGGACAGTGAACACCGGGGAGCTGTTTTTT.

CDR3 bases: TGCGCCAGCAGCGTAGAAGAGCGCAGGGATTCTCAGTACTTC. It translates to CASSVEERRDSQYF. J is TRBJ2-4 and V is TRBV5-1; the D gene is possibly TRBD1 (5 bases). Germline CDR1 SGHRS, CDR2 YFSETQ. The germline V and J ends were trimmed by 4 bases and 12 bases, with 20 bases remaining between them. The CDR3 extends over 14 amino acids.

The genes are TRBV19 and TRBJ1-5; D remains unclear. V lost 3 bases and J lost 3, with 9 bases in between. The CDR3 extends over 14 amino acids. CDR1 is LNHDA and CDR2 is SQIVND in the germline V gene (reference sequence). CDR3 sequence reads: CASSIIENNQPQHF. In nucleotides, the CDR3 is TGTGCCAGTAGTATTATAGAAAACAATCAGCCCCAGCATTTT.

The chain employs TRBV7-9 and TRBJ1-4; no reliable D call. The CDR3 runs to 13 residues. Trimming removed 1 base at V and 11 bases at J, with 11 bases between. Germline lookup yields CDR1 SEHNR and CDR2 FQNEAQ (reference sequence). CDR3 residues: CASSLGGVRKLFF. As DNA, the CDR3 is TGTGCCAGCAGCTTAGGCGGGGTGCGGAAACTGTTTTTT.

The chain recombines TRBV10-3 with TRBJ2-2, with TRBD1 matching over 9 bases. The CDR3 has 16 amino acids. The V segment lost 0 bases and the J segment 4 bases; nucleotides outside the gene matches: 3. Germline CDR1 and CDR2: ENHRY and SYGVKD. The CDR3 loop is CAISESGQGTTGELFF. CDR3 DNA sequence: TGTGCCATCAGTGAGTCCGGACAGGGGACCACCGGGGAGCTGTTTTTT.

The chain recombines TRBV6-5 with TRBJ2-7, with no clear D. The CDR3 is made up of 13 amino acids. From germline, CDR1 is MNHEY and CDR2 SVGAGI. V was pared by 6 bases and J by 3 bases, with 12 bases between. CDR3 amino acids: CASRPLEIYEQYF. In DNA form, the CDR3 reads TGTGCCAGCAGGCCACTCGAAATCTACGAGCAGTACTTC.

V and J are TRBV5-5 and TRBJ1-6, with a tentative D call TRBD1 (6 bases). V was trimmed by 0 bases and J by 5 bases, leaving 9 bases between them. The germline gives CDR1 SGHKS, CDR2 YYEKEE (reference sequence). This CDR3 has 15 residues. CDR3: CASSLGTADNSPLHF. The CDR3 DNA sequence: TGTGCCAGCAGCTTGGGGACAGCAGATAATTCACCCCTCCACTTT.

The chain links TRBV5-4 to TRBJ1-2; the match to TRBD1 covers 7 bases. This CDR3 spans 13 amino acids. Trimming took 4 bases from V and 4 from J; bases not matched to a gene: 4. Germline CDR1 and CDR2: SGHNT and YYREEE (reference sequence). The CDR3 is CASSKQGGYGYTF. The CDR3 bases are TGTGCCAGCAGCAAGCAGGGGGGCTATGGCTACACCTTC. Full variable domain (rest looked up from reference TRBV5-4 and TRBJ1-2): ETGVTQSPTHLIKTRGQQVTLRCSSQSGHNTVSWYQQALGQGPQFIFQYYREEENGRGNFPPRFSGLQFPNYSSELNVNALELDDSALYLCASSKQGGYGYTFGSGTRLTVV.

This clone appeared a few times. The rearrangement links TRBV4-2 to TRBJ1-2; D is unclear. V was clipped by 1 base and J by 5 bases, with 8 bases between them. Per germline, CDR1 LGHNA and CDR2 YNFKEQ. The CDR3 contains 13 residues. The CDR3 loop reads CASSQATGYGYTF. CDR3 coding DNA: TGTGCCAGCAGCCAAGCAACGGGTTATGGCTACACCTTC.

This clone occurred once. The chain links TRBV10-2 to TRBJ2-1; TRBD2 agrees at 14 bases. The CDR3 totals 19 residues. Germline loops: CDR1 WSHSY, CDR2 SAAADI. J was trimmed by 1 base and V by 6 bases; bases with no gene match: 11. The CDR3 sequence is CASRNPGLAGVGSYNEQFF. DNA for the CDR3: TGCGCCAGCAGGAACCCGGGACTAGCGGGAGTAGGGTCCTACAATGAGCAGTTCTTC.

V is TRBV7-9 and J is TRBJ2-7; D perhaps matches TRBD1 (5 bases). CDR1 and CDR2 (germline): SEHNR, FQNEAQ (reference sequence). V shed 5 bases and J shed 0 bases, with 11 bases lying between them. The CDR3 extends over 14 amino acids. The CDR3 loop reads CASSEQGSSYEQYF. As DNA, the CDR3 is TGTGCCAGCAGCGAGCAGGGTAGCTCCTACGAGCAGTACTTC.

The rearrangement joins TRBV28 to TRBJ1-3; 7 bases fit TRBD1. Looked up from germline, CDR1 is MDHEN and CDR2 is SYDVKM. Germline trimming cut 3 bases from V and 4 bases from J; bases unmatched to any gene: 6. The length of the CDR3 is 15 residues. For the CDR3, the DNA is TGTGCCAGCAGTTTTCCAGGGACAGCCGGAAACACCATATATTTT. It yields the protein CASSFPGTAGNTIYF.

The rearrangement joins TRBV5-4 to TRBJ2-3, with D possibly being TRBD1 (5 bases). V shed 6 bases and J shed 0 bases, with 8 bases lying between them. Germline V gives CDR1 SGHNT, CDR2 YYREEE (reference sequence). This CDR3 region has 13 residues. This chain's CDR3 is CASTRGSTDTQYF. The CDR3 DNA follows: TGTGCCAGCACTAGGGGAAGCACAGATACGCAGTATTTT.

The chain joins TRBV18 to TRBJ1-5, with 7 positions matching TRBD1. V lost 4 bases to trimming and J lost 6 bases; unmatched junction nucleotides: 12. The CDR3 is 16 residues long. The germline V gene has CDR1 KGHSH and CDR2 LQKENI. CDR3 residues: CASSLKPGQRFQPQHF. CDR3 bases: TGTGCCAGCTCACTGAAGCCGGGACAGCGGTTTCAGCCCCAGCATTTT.

The CDR3 coding sequence is TGTGCCAGCAGAGCAGGGTTGGAAAAACTGTTTTTT. This translates into CASRAGLEKLFF. This chain joins TRBV12-3 or TRBV12-4 and TRBJ1-4; perhaps TRBD1 as D (5 bases). Trimming took off 6 bases at V and 8 bases at J, with 10 bases between the two ends. The CDR3 extends over 12 amino acids.

The chain carries TRBV24-1 and TRBJ1-1, with a tentative D call TRBD1 (5 bases). Trimming pared 0 bases from V and 5 bases from J, leaving 9 bases between. Germline V CDR1 and CDR2: KGHDR, SFDVKD. CDR3 size: 14 residues. The DNA for the CDR3 is TGTGCCACCAGTGATTTGTGGGGGGGTACTGAAGCTTTCTTT. Encoded protein: CATSDLWGGTEAFF.

V usage is TRBV10-3 and J usage is TRBJ1-1; the match to TRBD1 covers 9 bases. V lost 5 bases and J lost 1; bases outside the gene matches: 5. The CDR3 length is 15 residues. The V gene's germline CDR1 is ENHRY and CDR2 SYGVKD. In nucleotides, the CDR3 is TGTGCCATCAGTATGGGACAGGGAACGAACACTGAAGCTTTCTTT. Protein product: CAISMGQGTNTEAFF.

This clone was found a few times. The chain carries TRBV5-1 and TRBJ2-7, with D possibly matching TRBD1 (6 bases). CDR3 length equals 13 residues. The V and J ends lost 2 bases and 2 bases respectively, with 8 bases between them. The V gene's germline CDR1 is SGHRS and CDR2 YFSETQ. In DNA form, the CDR3 reads TGCGCCAGCAGCTTTGAGGGGGCCTACGAGCAGTACTTC. As protein: CASSFEGAYEQYF.